This T cell receptor beta chain was identified during a study of cytomegalovirus exposure and HLA in healthy donors. At the level of the study: Earlier sequencing of around 190 million T cells yielded 120 million or so unique TCR beta sequences.

In its sample, this clone was seen once. Its antigen is not identified. V was shortened by 0 bases and J by 2 bases, with 5 bases between the two germline ends. Germline V lookup: CDR1 SGDLS, CDR2 YYNGEE. The length of the CDR3 is 14 residues. The PCR used 60 Vbeta and 13 Jbeta primers. Some clones are missing from TCRdb's copy, which holds only in-frame ones; the method was immunoSEQ multiplex PCR. The data hold some 200,000 clones, with approximately 84% observed a single time. Study-level results: In vitro assays verified that three CMV-associated chains recognized CMV antigens specifically.

The rearrangement joins TRBV9 to TRBJ2-2; the D is unclear. Input material: PBMCs. The origin of this receptor is a woman aged 45-65 years in good health and CMV-seropositive. The DNA of the CDR3 is TGTGCCAGCAGCGTAGGCGGAAACACCGGGGAGCTGTTTTTT. This codes for CASSVGGNTGELFF.